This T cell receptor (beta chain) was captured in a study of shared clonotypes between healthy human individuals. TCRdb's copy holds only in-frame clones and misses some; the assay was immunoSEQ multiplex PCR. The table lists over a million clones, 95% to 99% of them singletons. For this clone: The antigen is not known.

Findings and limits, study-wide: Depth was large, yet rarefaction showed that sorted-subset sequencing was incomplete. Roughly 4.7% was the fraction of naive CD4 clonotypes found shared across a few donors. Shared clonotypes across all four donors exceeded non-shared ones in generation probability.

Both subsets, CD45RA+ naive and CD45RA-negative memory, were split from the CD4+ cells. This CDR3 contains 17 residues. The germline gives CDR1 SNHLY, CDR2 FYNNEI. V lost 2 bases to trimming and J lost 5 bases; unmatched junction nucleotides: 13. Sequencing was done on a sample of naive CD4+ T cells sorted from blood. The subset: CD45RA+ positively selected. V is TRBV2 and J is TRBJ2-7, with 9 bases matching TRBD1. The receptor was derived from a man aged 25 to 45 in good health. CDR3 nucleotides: TGTGCCAGCAGTGAAAGTCGGGTGGGGACAGGGTTCCACGAGCAGTACTTC. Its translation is CASSESRVGTGFHEQYF.